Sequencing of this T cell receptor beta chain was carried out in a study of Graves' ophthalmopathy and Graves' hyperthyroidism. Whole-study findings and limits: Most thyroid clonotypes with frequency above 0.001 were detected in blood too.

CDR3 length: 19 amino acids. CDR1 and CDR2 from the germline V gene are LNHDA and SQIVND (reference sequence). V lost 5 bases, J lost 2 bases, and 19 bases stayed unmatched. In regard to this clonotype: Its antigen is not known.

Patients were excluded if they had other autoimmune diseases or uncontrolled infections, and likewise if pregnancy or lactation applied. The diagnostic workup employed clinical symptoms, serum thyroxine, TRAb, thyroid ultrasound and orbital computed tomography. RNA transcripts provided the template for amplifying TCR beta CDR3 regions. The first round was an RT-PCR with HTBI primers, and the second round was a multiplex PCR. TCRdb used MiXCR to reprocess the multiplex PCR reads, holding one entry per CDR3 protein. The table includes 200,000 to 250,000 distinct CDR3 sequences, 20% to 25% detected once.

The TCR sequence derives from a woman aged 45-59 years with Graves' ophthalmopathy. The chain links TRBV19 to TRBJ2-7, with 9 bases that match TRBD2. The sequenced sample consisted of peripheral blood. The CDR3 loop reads CASSPAGGSGRSSAYEQYF. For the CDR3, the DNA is TGTGCCAGTAGTCCTGCTGGTGGTAGCGGGAGAAGTTCCGCCTACGAGCAGTACTTC.